The clone carrying this TCR beta chain came up many times. Its antigen is currently unknown. Quantitative 5'-RACE was performed with molecular barcodes, and it yielded the TCR beta libraries. TCRdb re-analysed the 5' RACE reads in MiXCR, keeping a single row per CDR3 protein. The table has 130,000 or so distinct CDR3 sequences, 15% to 20% seen once. This record comes from a study of CD8 T cells in ankylosing spondylitis. The CDR3 totals 14 residues. Per the germline V gene, CDR1 is MNHNS and CDR2 is SASEGT. Trimming removed 5 bases at V and 4 bases at J, with 12 bases between. Study-wide findings and caveats: Some motif variants had been reported before (in reactive arthritis synovial fluid and blood). Disease-linked clones bore a CD8+ phenotype, appearing relatively rarely in peripheral blood. The study identified a TCR beta motif of under ten highly homologous variants that appeared characteristic of ankylosing spondylitis blood.

The V call is TRBV6-1, the J call TRBJ2-1; D unclear. What was sequenced was blood, either unsorted or a sorted T cell fraction (not recorded which). The sequence came from a male donor with ankylosing spondylitis. CDR3 sequence: CASSPESIYNEQFF. DNA for the CDR3: TGTGCCAGCAGTCCCGAAAGCATTTACAATGAGCAGTTCTTC.